This T cell receptor beta chain appears in the sequencing data of a study of blood T cell repertoires in COVID-19. The germline gives CDR1 SGHVS, CDR2 FNYEAQ. There are 14 residues in the CDR3. Unmatched junction bases numbered 7, after V lost 4 bases and J lost 6 bases. Clones were read by immunoSEQ multiplex PCR, and TCRdb kept only the in-frame ones, dropping some. This sample has hundreds of thousands of clones; 87% occur once, and the top ten carry more than 10%. V gene TRBV7-6 combines with J gene TRBJ2-7; the match to TRBD1 covers 9 bases. The origin of this receptor is a woman between 18 and 29 years old who had recovered from COVID-19. The sequencing input was peripheral blood. This CDR3 is CASSSHRGPVEQYF. CDR3 DNA sequence: TGTGCCAGCAGCTCCCACAGGGGGCCGGTCGAGCAGTACTTC.